These 30 T cell receptor beta chains share one sample of origin, sequenced in a study of Ad26.COV2.S vaccination and SARS-CoV-2 variants. Produced via immunoSEQ multiplex PCR; TCRdb's table is partial and in-frame only. Of about 440,000 clones in the sample, less than 95% were seen once. Indicated treatment: some 20 received Ad26.COV2.S at low or high dose, single or two shots; 5 received placebo; per-sample allocation not given. At day 63 after the first vaccine or placebo injection, samples were drawn. This material consisted of peripheral blood, taken in a trial of Ad26.COV2.S vaccine versus placebo. These receptors all stem from a person aged 18-60 years who received the Ad26.COV2.S COVID-19 vaccine or a placebo.

The chain is built from TRBV3-1 (or the pseudogene TRBV3-2) and TRBJ2-7, with TRBD2 matching over 10 bases. The J segment lost 1 base and the V segment lost 1 base, leaving 7 bases of the junction unmatched. The CDR3 totals 17 residues. Germline CDR1 and CDR2: LGHDT and YNNKEL (reference sequence). CDR3 in amino acids: CASSQVGGLAESYEQYF. The CDR3 DNA sequence: TGTGCCAGCAGCCAAGTCGGCGGACTAGCGGAATCCTACGAGCAGTACTTC.

The chain couples TRBV20-1 to TRBJ2-1; D unresolved. Germline V lookup: CDR1 DFQATT, CDR2 SNEGSKA (reference sequence). V lost 1 base to trimming and J lost 8 bases, with 6 bases between them. The CDR3 runs to 11 residues. CDR3 protein: CSARVFDEQFF. CDR3 in DNA: TGCAGTGCTAGAGTGTTTGATGAGCAGTTCTTC.

V gene TRBV12-3 or TRBV12-4 combines with J gene TRBJ2-2; unclear D gene. CDR3 length equals 13 residues. V lost 2 bases, J lost 4 bases, and 5 bases lay in between. The CDR3 reads CASSLIGTGELFF. In nucleotides, the CDR3 is TGTGCCAGCAGTTTAATTGGCACCGGGGAGCTGTTTTTT.

The chain carries TRBV5-6 and TRBJ1-5; D remains ambiguous. The CDR3 is 13 amino acids. The germline gives CDR1 SGHDT, CDR2 YYEEEE. The germline V and J ends were trimmed by 2 bases and 0 bases, with 3 bases remaining between them. The DNA of the CDR3 is TGTGCCAGCAGCTTCGGTAGCAATCAGCCCCAGCATTTT. This translates into CASSFGSNQPQHF. The whole variable domain, remainder taken from reference TRBV5-6 and TRBJ1-5, is DAGVTQSPTHLIKTRGQQVTLRCSPKSGHDTVSWYQQALGQGPQFIFQYYEEEERQRGNFPDRFSGHQFPNYSSELNVNALLLGDSALYLCASSFGSNQPQHFGDGTRLSIL.

As regards this clone: The identical CDR3 is also encoded by other nucleotide sequences in the sample. The gene calls are TRBV3-1 (or the pseudogene TRBV3-2) and TRBJ2-7, with unresolved D. The germline gives CDR1 LGHDT, CDR2 YNNKEL (reference sequence). There are 13 residues in the CDR3. V was clipped by 0 bases and J by 2 bases, with 5 bases between them. CDR3 sequence: CASSQDRTYEQYF. CDR3 in DNA: TGTGCCAGCAGCCAAGATCGTACCTACGAGCAGTACTTC.

The chain is built from TRBV3-1 (or the pseudogene TRBV3-2) and TRBJ2-7; tentatively, D is TRBD2 (5 bases). Germline CDR1 is LGHDT and CDR2 is YNNKEL (reference sequence). The CDR3 runs 13 residues. Trimming shortened V by 5 bases and J by 2 bases, and 10 bases separated the two germline ends. The CDR3 is CASSVRGPYEQYF. The CDR3 bases are TGTGCCAGCAGCGTTCGGGGTCCCTACGAGCAGTACTTC.

The chain combines TRBV18 with TRBJ1-6; a possible D gene is TRBD1 (5 bases). The CDR3 extends over 14 amino acids. V lost 3 bases to trimming and J lost 5 bases, with 8 bases between them. Germline CDR1 reads KGHSH; CDR2 reads LQKENI. CDR3 nucleotide sequence: TGTGCCAGCTCACCGGGACCCGATAATTCACCCCTCCACTTT. Translation: CASSPGPDNSPLHF. Combining the CDR3 with reference TRBV18 and TRBJ1-6 gives the whole variable domain NAGVMQNPRHLVRRRGQEARLRCSPMKGHSHVYWYRQLPEEGLKFMVYLQKENIIDESGMPKERFSAEFPKEGPSILRIQQVVRGDSAAYFCASSPGPDNSPLHFGNGTRLTVT.

The table lists this clone with many counts. The chain has TRBV28 and TRBJ1-2; maybe TRBD1 (5 bases). V lost 5 bases to trimming and J lost 2 bases, with 24 bases between them. CDR3 size: 18 residues. CDR1 MDHEN and CDR2 SYDVKM come from the germline V gene. For the CDR3, the DNA is TGTGCCAGCAGTCCTCACCAGTTCGGACAAATCGGAAACTATGGCTACACCTTC. As protein: CASSPHQFGQIGNYGYTF.

The V and J genes are TRBV6-6 and TRBJ2-2, with D uncertain. The length of the CDR3 is 15 residues. V shed 7 bases and J shed 3 bases, with 15 bases lying between them. Germline V CDR1 and CDR2: MNHNY, SVGAGI (reference sequence). The DNA of the CDR3 is TGTGCCAGCATTGATCTAGGGTCTGACACCGGGGAGCTGTTTTTT. Protein sequence: CASIDLGSDTGELFF.

The chain joins TRBV18 to TRBJ1-5; 9 bases agree with TRBD1. Germline V CDR1 and CDR2: KGHSH, LQKENI. The CDR3 extends over 15 amino acids. With 2 bases clipped from V and 7 bases from J, the junction kept 6 bases outside the gene matches. The DNA for the CDR3 is TGTGCCAGCTCACCAGGGACAGGGTTGGGCCAGCCCCAGCATTTT. Translating it yields CASSPGTGLGQPQHF.

CDR3 protein: CASSLTPQGRNEKLFF. The CDR3 DNA sequence: TGTGCCAGCAGCTTGACGCCACAGGGCAGGAATGAAAAACTGTTTTTT. V gene TRBV5-6 combines with J gene TRBJ1-4; a weak D match, TRBD1 (6 bases). There are 16 residues in the CDR3. V dropped 1 base and J dropped 5 bases, with 15 bases sitting between them. Germline V CDR1 and CDR2: SGHDT, YYEEEE.

This clone was picked up a small number of times. The chain carries TRBV4-2 and TRBJ2-2, with 7 bases matching TRBD1. This CDR3 has 16 amino acids. Germline CDR1 reads LGHNA; CDR2 reads YNFKEQ. V shed 5 bases and J 3 bases; nucleotides not matched to a gene: 9. CDR3 residues: CASSSQGERYTGELFF. The CDR3 DNA follows: TGTGCCAGCAGCTCCCAGGGGGAGCGGTACACCGGGGAGCTGTTTTTT.

The chain combines TRBV18 with TRBJ1-1; D possibly corresponds to TRBD1 (6 bases). Germline V gives CDR1 KGHSH, CDR2 LQKENI. The germline V and J ends were trimmed by 2 bases and 3 bases, with 13 bases remaining between them. The CDR3 totals 15 residues. The CDR3 region has the DNA TGTGCCAGCTCACCAGCCCGGGGGCACCACACTGAAGCTTTCTTT. This encodes CASSPARGHHTEAFF.

In DNA, the CDR3 is TGTGCCACCTCAGCGGGAGGGCCAACAAATGAGCAGTTCTTC. This gives the protein CATSAGGPTNEQFF. The chain uses TRBV19 and TRBJ2-1; TRBD2 matches at 10 bases. Germline-derived CDR1 and CDR2 are LNHDA and SQIVND (reference sequence). With 10 bases clipped from V and 7 bases from J, the junction kept 10 bases outside the gene matches. This CDR3 contains 14 residues.

The chain links TRBV7-2 to TRBJ2-5; D is undetermined. Germline V lookup: CDR1 SGHTA, CDR2 FQGNSA. The CDR3 extends over 13 amino acids. With 6 bases removed from V and 1 base from J, the gap between germline ends came to 9 bases. Here the CDR3 reads CASSPLSQETQYF. Written as DNA, the CDR3 is TGTGCCAGCAGTCCTCTTTCCCAAGAGACCCAGTACTTC.

The rearrangement links TRBV19 to TRBJ2-2; D uncertain. Germline V CDR1 and CDR2: LNHDA, SQIVND (reference sequence). The CDR3 consists of 15 residues. Between the trimmed V and J ends, which lost 1 base and 4 bases, there was a span of 10 bases. CDR3 bases: TGTGCCAGTAGTATAGGGCCGGGTACCACCGGGGAGCTGTTTTTT. This codes for CASSIGPGTTGELFF. Combining the CDR3 with reference TRBV19 and TRBJ2-2 gives the whole variable domain DGGITQSPKYLFRKEGQNVTLSCEQNLNHDAMYWYRQDPGQGLRLIYYSQIVNDFQKGDIAEGYSVSREKKESFPLTVTSAQKNPTAFYLCASSIGPGTTGELFFGEGSRLTVL.

The rearrangement links TRBV12-5 to TRBJ2-1; no clear D gene. This CDR3 has 12 residues. Trimming stripped 0 bases from V and 8 bases from J, with 5 bases between. The germline gives CDR1 LGHNT, CDR2 FRNRAP. CDR3 nucleotides: TGTGCTAGTGGTTTGGTACCATATGAGCAGTTCTTC. Its protein is CASGLVPYEQFF.

The chain carries TRBV5-1 and TRBJ2-5, with a weak D call TRBD1 (5 bases). The V end lost 0 bases, the J end lost 5 bases, and 8 bases lay between the germline ends. The germline V gene has CDR1 SGHRS and CDR2 YFSETQ. CDR3 size: 13 residues. In DNA, the CDR3 is TGCGCCAGCAGCTTGGTGGGGCTGGAGACCCAGTACTTC. Its protein product is CASSLVGLETQYF.

This chain uses TRBV4-1 with TRBJ2-7; D ambiguous. The V end was cut by 4 bases, the J end by 2 bases, with 12 bases between. Germline lookup yields CDR1 MGHRA and CDR2 YSYEKL. The CDR3 sequence is 14 residues long. The CDR3 sequence: CASSLQENAYEQYF. As DNA, the CDR3 is TGCGCCAGCAGCCTTCAGGAGAATGCCTACGAGCAGTACTTC.

The gene calls are TRBV19 and TRBJ2-5; 7 bases align to TRBD2. The CDR3 loop spans 15 amino acids. Trimming removed 1 base from V and 5 bases from J; junction bases left unmatched: 7. Germline-derived CDR1 and CDR2 are LNHDA and SQIVND (reference sequence). This CDR3 is CASSIAGGLVETQYF. Here the CDR3 DNA reads TGTGCCAGTAGTATAGCGGGGGGATTAGTGGAGACCCAGTACTTC.

The rearrangement links TRBV7-2 to TRBJ2-3; 8 positions match TRBD1. V lost 8 bases, J lost 2 bases, and 12 bases stayed unmatched. The CDR3 consists of 16 residues. The germline gives CDR1 SGHTA, CDR2 FQGNSA. CDR3 DNA sequence: TGTGCCAGCGTCCCCGCCGGACAGGGCTACACAGATACGCAGTATTTT. This encodes CASVPAGQGYTDTQYF.

The genes are TRBV5-6 and TRBJ2-5; 8 positions match TRBD1. Trimming at V came to 0 bases and at J to 2 bases, leaving 6 bases not matched to a gene. The germline V gene encodes CDR1 SGHDT and CDR2 YYEEEE. This CDR3 region has 16 residues. The CDR3 bases are TGTGCCAGCAGCTTGGCCCTCAGGGGGCGACAAGAGACCCAGTACTTC. Translating gives CASSLALRGRQETQYF.

This chain uses TRBV6-2 or TRBV6-3 with TRBJ2-1; D gene uncertain. CDR1 and CDR2 (germline): MNHEY, SVGEGT. The V end was cut by 0 bases, the J end by 0 bases, with 9 bases between. This CDR3 comprises 16 residues. CDR3 nucleotides: TGTGCCAGCAGTTACTCCCGGCTGAGCTCCTACAATGAGCAGTTCTTC. Translating it yields CASSYSRLSSYNEQFF.

J is TRBJ1-5 and V is TRBV6-5; 7 bases map to TRBD1. The CDR3 length is 14 residues. In germline, CDR1 is MNHEY, CDR2 SVGAGI. J lost 5 bases, V lost 5 bases, and 6 bases had no gene match. DNA of the CDR3: TGTGCCAGCAGTCAGGGAACAGGGGATCAGCCCCAGCATTTT. This encodes CASSQGTGDQPQHF.

The V and J genes are TRBV19 and TRBJ2-1; 10 nucleotides match TRBD1. This CDR3 has 17 amino acids. The germline V gene encodes CDR1 LNHDA and CDR2 SQIVND (reference sequence). Trimming at V came to 2 bases and at J to 2 bases, leaving 6 bases not matched to a gene. In nucleotides, the CDR3 is TGTGCCAGTAGTATACGGTCCGGGACAGGGGCCTACAATGAGCAGTTCTTC. Protein sequence: CASSIRSGTGAYNEQFF. The full variable domain, rest sourced from reference TRBV19 and TRBJ2-1, is DGGITQSPKYLFRKEGQNVTLSCEQNLNHDAMYWYRQDPGQGLRLIYYSQIVNDFQKGDIAEGYSVSREKKESFPLTVTSAQKNPTAFYLCASSIRSGTGAYNEQFFGPGTRLTVL.

V gene TRBV6-5 combines with J gene TRBJ1-2; D might be TRBD1 (5 bases). V lost 5 bases to trimming and J lost 7 bases, with 20 bases between them. Germline V gives CDR1 MNHEY, CDR2 SVGAGI. This CDR3 comprises 15 residues. The chain's CDR3 is CASSRGNPASGGYTF. Here the CDR3 DNA reads TGTGCCAGCAGTAGGGGCAATCCGGCGTCTGGTGGCTACACCTTC.

The rearrangement links TRBV7-8 to TRBJ1-1, with a possible D match to TRBD1 (6 bases). Germline values: CDR1 SGHVS, CDR2 FQNEAQ. With 1 base removed from V and 1 base from J, the gap between germline ends came to 13 bases. The CDR3 runs 16 residues. The CDR3 DNA follows: TGTGCCAGCAGCTTAGTAATAGGGGGGGGGAACACTGAAGCTTTCTTT. This encodes CASSLVIGGGNTEAFF.

V and J are TRBV7-9 and TRBJ2-2, with D possibly being TRBD1 (5 bases). Trimming removed 5 bases from V and 3 bases from J, with 16 bases in between. Germline V gene data show CDR1 as SEHNR and CDR2 as FQNEAQ (reference sequence). The CDR3 contains 16 residues. The CDR3 coding sequence is TGTGCCAGCAGCCCTCCCGCGGACACCCACACCGGGGAGCTGTTTTTT. It translates to CASSPPADTHTGELFF.

V and J are TRBV7-9 and TRBJ2-3, with 7 bases aligning to TRBD2. V shed 5 bases, J shed 2 bases, and the junction held 10 bases outside the gene matches. Germline-derived CDR1 and CDR2 are SEHNR and FQNEAQ (reference sequence). The CDR3 extends over 16 amino acids. The chain's CDR3 is CASSPRAGSNTDTQYF. The CDR3 DNA reads as TGTGCCAGCAGCCCCAGAGCGGGATCTAACACAGATACGCAGTATTTT.

The V call is TRBV19, the J call TRBJ2-1, with unresolved D. Germline V gives CDR1 LNHDA, CDR2 SQIVND (reference sequence). The CDR3 length is 15 residues. Trimming took off 5 bases at V and 0 bases at J, with 11 bases between the two ends. This CDR3 reads CASSGRFRSYNEQFF. The CDR3 DNA reads as TGTGCCAGTAGTGGTAGATTCCGCTCCTACAATGAGCAGTTCTTC. Using reference TRBV19 and TRBJ2-1 for the parts outside the CDR3, the full variable domain is DGGITQSPKYLFRKEGQNVTLSCEQNLNHDAMYWYRQDPGQGLRLIYYSQIVNDFQKGDIAEGYSVSREKKESFPLTVTSAQKNPTAFYLCASSGRFRSYNEQFFGPGTRLTVL.